The 23 T cell receptor beta chains in this list originate from one sample, sequenced in a study of cytomegalovirus exposure and HLA in healthy donors. The PCR had 60 Vbeta and 13 Jbeta primers. Sequencing was performed with immunoSEQ multiplex PCR; in TCRdb, only in-frame clones are kept and a portion is missing. Of about 130,000 clones detected, around 70% appear once; the ten largest clones hold 4%. Material: PBMCs. All receptors derive from a middle-aged man in good health and CMV-seropositive.

The chain links TRBV28 to TRBJ2-5, with D possibly matching TRBD2 (6 bases). CDR1 and CDR2 from the germline V gene are MDHEN and SYDVKM. V was clipped by 2 bases and J by 3 bases, with 10 bases between them. This CDR3 spans 14 amino acids. The CDR3 spells CASSLGREEETQYF. The CDR3 bases are TGTGCCAGCAGTTTAGGGCGGGAAGAAGAGACCCAGTACTTC.

The gene calls are TRBV6-1 and TRBJ1-1; 11 bases are a match to TRBD1. Germline CDR1 is MNHNS and CDR2 is SASEGT. V lost 4 bases and J lost 12; bases outside the gene matches: 13. The CDR3 extends over 15 amino acids. The CDR3 nucleotides read TGTGCCAGCAGTGCGGGACAGGGGGGCGTGGGCTTAACTTTCTTT. Amino acid sequence: CASSAGQGGVGLTFF.

The chain joins TRBV5-4 to TRBJ1-2; D not certain. Germline assignment: CDR1 SGHNT and CDR2 YYREEE (reference sequence). Trimming removed 1 base at V and 5 bases at J, with 12 bases between. The CDR3 has 14 residues. The CDR3 reads CASSLLLSAYGYTF. CDR3 bases: TGTGCCAGCAGCTTGTTACTAAGCGCGTATGGCTACACCTTC.

The J gene is TRBJ2-2, the V gene TRBV13; D possibly corresponds to TRBD2 (5 bases). Between the trimmed V and J ends, which lost 5 bases and 0 bases, there was a span of 10 bases. The CDR3 length is 15 residues. From germline, CDR1 is PRHDT and CDR2 FYEKMQ (reference sequence). CDR3 DNA: TGTGCCAGCAGCCTAGAGGAGGCGAACACCGGGGAGCTGTTTTTT. It encodes CASSLEEANTGELFF.

The rearrangement links TRBV13 to TRBJ1-3, with D perhaps matching TRBD1 (6 bases). V lost 0 bases and J 4 bases, leaving 10 bases between the germline ends. The CDR3 length is 15 residues. Per the germline V gene, CDR1 is PRHDT and CDR2 is FYEKMQ (reference sequence). CDR3: CASSLGRGSGNTIYF. CDR3 nucleotides: TGTGCCAGCAGCTTAGGCAGGGGATCGGGAAACACCATATATTTT. Combining the CDR3 with reference TRBV13 and TRBJ1-3 gives the whole variable domain AAGVIQSPRHLIKEKRETATLKCYPIPRHDTVYWYQQGPGQDPQFLISFYEKMQSDKGSIPDRFSAQQFSDYHSELNMSSLELGDSALYFCASSLGRGSGNTIYFGEGSWLTVV.

V usage is TRBV7-4 and J usage is TRBJ2-3, with 10 nucleotides matching TRBD1. Germline V gene lookup returns CDR1 SGHVT and CDR2 SQSDAQ. Germline trimming cut 5 bases from V and 8 bases from J; bases unmatched to any gene: 13. This CDR3 contains 16 residues. In DNA, the CDR3 is TGTGCCAGCAGCGGGGGGGACAGGGGTTTTGGTTTTACGCAGTATTTT. Amino acids: CASSGGDRGFGFTQYF.

CDR3 loop: CAWSLQGTAFF. The CDR3 bases are TGTGCCTGGAGCCTACAGGGGACGGCTTTCTTT. This sequence joins TRBV30 and TRBJ1-1; the match to TRBD1 covers 7 bases. The J segment lost 11 bases and the V segment lost 3 bases, leaving 6 bases of the junction unmatched. Germline values: CDR1 GTSNPN, CDR2 SVGIG (reference sequence). CDR3 length: 11 residues.

This chain connects TRBV27 to TRBJ1-2; TRBD1 might be the D (6 bases). CDR3 size: 15 residues. Germline values: CDR1 MNHEY, CDR2 SMNVEV (reference sequence). Trimming pared 2 bases from V and 3 bases from J, leaving 13 bases between. The CDR3 reads CASSLGSGQYYGYTF. The CDR3 DNA sequence: TGTGCCAGCAGTTTAGGATCAGGACAGTACTATGGCTACACCTTC.

The chain joins TRBV5-6 to TRBJ2-1; D call uncertain. Germline loops: CDR1 SGHDT, CDR2 YYEEEE. The CDR3 runs 16 residues. Between the trimmed V and J ends, which lost 0 bases and 0 bases, there was a span of 10 bases. This CDR3 reads CASSLEIKLSYNEQFF. The CDR3 nucleotides are TGTGCCAGCAGCTTGGAAATAAAGCTCTCCTACAATGAGCAGTTCTTC. The variable domain in full, with the rest retrieved from reference TRBV5-6 and TRBJ2-1, is DAGVTQSPTHLIKTRGQQVTLRCSPKSGHDTVSWYQQALGQGPQFIFQYYEEEERQRGNFPDRFSGHQFPNYSSELNVNALLLGDSALYLCASSLEIKLSYNEQFFGPGTRLTVL.

This clone was counted a few times. V usage is TRBV30 and J usage is TRBJ1-5; D possibly corresponds to TRBD1 (6 bases). Trimming removed 2 bases at V and 1 base at J, with 12 bases between. The CDR3 is 15 residues long. CDR1 GTSNPN and CDR2 SVGIG come from the germline V gene (reference sequence). The CDR3 protein is CAWSRQGLSNQPQHF. The CDR3 region has the DNA TGTGCCTGGAGTCGTCAGGGGTTGAGCAATCAGCCCCAGCATTTT. Drawing the rest from reference TRBV30 and TRBJ1-5, the complete variable domain is SQTIHQWPATLVQPVGSPLSLECTVEGTSNPNLYWYRQAAGRGLQLLFYSVGIGQISSEVPQNLSASRPQDRQFILSSKKLLLSDSGFYLCAWSRQGLSNQPQHFGDGTRLSIL.

This clone is a singleton in its sample. In DNA form, the CDR3 reads TGTGCCAGTAGTAGAACAGGGGGGAGCTCCTACAATGAGCAGTTCTTC. Its protein is CASSRTGGSSYNEQFF. V is TRBV19 and J is TRBJ2-1; 8 bases match TRBD1. CDR1 and CDR2 from the germline V gene are LNHDA and SQIVND (reference sequence). There are 16 residues in the CDR3. Losses at the gene ends were 4 bases for V and 0 bases for J; bases not matched to a gene: 5.

This clone was detected only a few times. The chain joins TRBV2 to TRBJ1-3; D unclear. CDR1 is SNHLY and CDR2 is FYNNEI in the germline V gene. V dropped 5 bases and J dropped 4 bases, with 6 bases sitting between them. The CDR3 has 12 amino acids. CDR3 residues: CASSPRGNTIYF. CDR3 coding DNA: TGTGCCAGCAGTCCGAGGGGAAACACCATATATTTT.

This chain joins TRBV9 and TRBJ2-2; the D gene is possibly TRBD2 (5 bases). Between the trimmed V and J ends, which lost 2 bases and 1 base, there was a span of 12 bases. The CDR3 is 16 amino acids. Germline values: CDR1 SGDLS, CDR2 YYNGEE. The CDR3 loop is CASSVRRAGNTGELFF. CDR3 nucleotides: TGTGCCAGCAGCGTCCGTAGGGCGGGGAACACCGGGGAGCTGTTTTTT.

This clone was observed once. The chain has TRBV11-2 and TRBJ2-2; 7 bases agree with TRBD2. Looked up from germline, CDR1 is SGHAT and CDR2 is FQNNGV. This CDR3 has 14 residues. The junction had 6 bases not matched to a gene; V was cut back by 6 bases and J by 5 bases. DNA for the CDR3: TGTGCCAGCAGTTCGGGACTATCTACCGGGGAGCTGTTTTTT. Encoded protein: CASSSGLSTGELFF.

This clone appeared a few times. The gene calls are TRBV29-1 and TRBJ2-5; 12 nucleotides align to TRBD1. This CDR3 has 14 amino acids. V lost 7 bases and J lost 5; bases outside the gene matches: 8. Per germline, CDR1 SQVTM and CDR2 ANQGSEA. The CDR3 spells CSARDRGQGETQYF. CDR3 coding DNA: TGCAGCGCCCGGGACAGGGGGCAAGGGGAGACCCAGTACTTC.

This clone was observed a single time. The chain combines TRBV7-2 with TRBJ1-5; 8 bases are shared with TRBD1. Trimming removed 4 bases from V and 7 bases from J; junction bases left unmatched: 3. Germline V gene sequence: CDR1 SGHTA, CDR2 FQGNSA. This CDR3 contains 13 residues. As DNA, the CDR3 is TGTGCCAGCAGCTACGACAGGGGCCAGCCCCAGCATTTT. This gives the protein CASSYDRGQPQHF.

The chain links TRBV11-1 to TRBJ2-2, with TRBD2 identical over 12 bases. This CDR3 is 17 amino acids long. Germline V CDR1 and CDR2: SGHAT, FQDESV (reference sequence). The J segment lost 1 base and the V segment lost 6 bases, leaving 6 bases of the junction unmatched. The CDR3 sequence is CASRITGLAGNTGELFF. Here the CDR3 DNA reads TGTGCCAGCAGGATCACGGGACTAGCGGGGAACACCGGGGAGCTGTTTTTT.

J is TRBJ2-6 and V is TRBV28; TRBD2 aligns across 11 bases. With V trimmed by 5 bases and J by 1 base, 7 bases remained unmatched. The CDR3 covers 18 residues. Germline V CDR1 and CDR2: MDHEN, SYDVKM. The DNA for the CDR3 is TGTGCCAGCAGTCTGTCGACTAGCGGGGCTTCTGGGGCCAACGTCCTGACTTTC. It encodes CASSLSTSGASGANVLTF.

The chain carries TRBV19 and TRBJ1-1; D unresolved. The CDR3 length is 14 residues. V lost 3 bases to trimming and J lost 4 bases, with 12 bases between them. The germline gives CDR1 LNHDA, CDR2 SQIVND (reference sequence). This CDR3 reads CASSMTGLVTEAFF. CDR3 DNA: TGTGCCAGTAGTATGACCGGGTTGGTCACTGAAGCTTTCTTT.

The J gene is TRBJ1-1, the V gene TRBV6-6; 7 positions agree with TRBD1. Germline lookup yields CDR1 MNHNY and CDR2 SVGAGI (reference sequence). V dropped 8 bases and J dropped 0; count of bases not matched to a gene: 6. The CDR3 is made up of 14 amino acids. The CDR3 protein is CASGKGALNTEAFF. The CDR3 coding sequence is TGTGCCAGCGGCAAGGGGGCGTTGAACACTGAAGCTTTCTTT.

This clone has a handful of counts. The chain carries TRBV30 and TRBJ2-2; 8 bases line up with TRBD1. Germline V lookup: CDR1 GTSNPN, CDR2 SVGIG (reference sequence). This CDR3 spans 16 amino acids. J lost 4 bases, V lost 0 bases, and 7 bases had no gene match. CDR3 amino acids: CAWSVRQGAGTGELFF. In nucleotides, the CDR3 is TGTGCCTGGAGTGTACGGCAGGGGGCGGGCACCGGGGAGCTGTTTTTT.

This clone has only a few counts. The CDR3 bases are TGTGCCAGCAGCTCCGGGAACAGCTACGAGCAGTACTTC. This codes for CASSSGNSYEQYF. The chain uses TRBV6-5 and TRBJ2-7; D is perhaps TRBD2 (5 bases). Germline values: CDR1 MNHEY, CDR2 SVGAGI. Deletions cut 6 bases from V and 3 bases from J, with 12 bases between. The CDR3 length is 13 residues.

A few counts support this clone. This chain joins TRBV19 and TRBJ1-5; TRBD1 is a possible D gene (6 bases). The CDR3 consists of 15 residues. Germline values: CDR1 LNHDA, CDR2 SQIVND (reference sequence). V lost 3 bases and J 7 bases, leaving 16 bases between the germline ends. CDR3 loop: CASSIWAGEGQPQHF. The CDR3 nucleotides read TGTGCCAGTAGTATCTGGGCAGGGGAGGGGCAGCCCCAGCATTTT. Together with reference TRBV19 and TRBJ1-5, the CDR3 gives the full variable domain: DGGITQSPKYLFRKEGQNVTLSCEQNLNHDAMYWYRQDPGQGLRLIYYSQIVNDFQKGDIAEGYSVSREKKESFPLTVTSAQKNPTAFYLCASSIWAGEGQPQHFGDGTRLSIL.